This TCR beta chain is drawn from a study of OX40 agonist ivuxolimab in advanced cancers. Turning to the study itself: An anti-OX40 (CD134) antibody with agonistic activity, ivuxolimab, was administered to patients. Every 2 weeks, ivuxolimab was infused into the patients intravenously at between 0.01 and 10 mg/kg. Study conclusions and caveats: Expanded clones were, on average, more numerous in CD8+ T cells than in CD4+.

Using immunoSEQ multiplex PCR, the repertoire was profiled, and TCRdb retains in-frame clones only, with some absent. The sample lists about 11,000 clones, 60% to 85% occurring once. Blood specimens came from baseline, cycle 4 day 1, and cycle 7 day 1. The V end was cut by 3 bases, the J end by 5 bases, with 14 bases between. Per germline, CDR1 SGHDN and CDR2 FVKESK. The length of the CDR3 is 15 residues. About this clone: Antigen specificity is unknown.

The sequencing here drew on CD4+ or CD8+ T cells sorted from blood, taken in a trial of the OX40 agonist ivuxolimab. The receptor was isolated from an adult with an advanced solid tumor such as melanoma, head and neck, liver or kidney cancer. V gene TRBV14 combines with J gene TRBJ2-1; no reliable D call. CDR3 nucleotides: TGTGCCAGCAGCCACTTCCCCGGTCTAGACAATGAGCAGTTCTTC. This gives the protein CASSHFPGLDNEQFF.